Following are 29 T cell receptor beta chains from one sample sequenced in a study of T-cell reconstitution after alpha-beta-depleted transplantation in children. TCRbeta library preparation incorporated unique molecular identifiers. Each CDR3 protein is one row after TCRdb ran MiXCR on the PCR reads. This table holds about 490,000 distinct CDR3 sequences, about 10% found once. This sample comprised PBMCs, obtained before TCRalphabeta/CD19-depleted stem cell transplant. The receptors were gathered from a child aged 2-9 years with inherited bone marrow failure, due to receive a stem cell transplant.

This clonotype was detected many times. V gene TRBV4-3 combines with J gene TRBJ2-1; 13 nucleotides align to TRBD2. Losses at the gene ends were 4 bases for V and 8 bases for J; bases not matched to a gene: 5. The germline gives CDR1 LGHNA, CDR2 YSLEER. This CDR3 spans 15 amino acids. Here the CDR3 reads CASSLLAGGPHEQFF. CDR3 sequence (DNA): TGCGCCAGCAGCCTACTAGCGGGAGGGCCACATGAGCAGTTCTTC.

The sample holds many counts of this clonotype. The chain couples TRBV20-1 to TRBJ1-1; the D gene is possibly TRBD1 (6 bases). This CDR3 region has 13 residues. V dropped 3 bases and J dropped 1 base, with 9 bases sitting between them. Germline V gene lookup returns CDR1 DFQATT and CDR2 SNEGSKA (reference sequence). The CDR3 DNA follows: TGCAGTGCTAGTTTGGACAGGAACACTGAAGCTTTCTTT. Its translation: CSASLDRNTEAFF.

This clonotype was found many times. The chain employs TRBV4-3 and TRBJ2-4, with 7 bases identical to TRBD2. This CDR3 contains 14 residues. Germline values: CDR1 LGHNA, CDR2 YSLEER. The ends lost 4 bases at V and 5 bases at J; junction bases unmatched: 5. The CDR3 protein is CASSPILAENIQYF. The CDR3 nucleotides are TGCGCCAGCAGCCCTATCCTAGCGGAAAACATTCAGTACTTC.

There are a few counts of this clonotype. The gene calls are TRBV2 and TRBJ2-1, with 9 bases that match TRBD2. The V gene's germline CDR1 is SNHLY and CDR2 FYNNEI. This CDR3 comprises 19 residues. Trimming took 8 bases from V and 1 from J; bases not matched to a gene: 18. The CDR3 DNA follows: TGTGCCAGCTGTTTCCCGACTAGCGGAGGGTTAATTTCCTACAATGAGCAGTTCTTC. Translating gives CASCFPTSGGLISYNEQFF. Variable domain in full (rest from reference TRBV2 and TRBJ2-1): EPEVTQTPSHQVTQMGQEVILRCVPISNHLYFYWYRQILGQKVEFLVSFYNNEISEKSEIFDDQFSVERPDGSNFTLKIRSTKLEDSAMYFCASCFPTSGGLISYNEQFFGPGTRLTVL.

This clonotype was counted at least ten times. The chain combines TRBV29-1 with TRBJ1-1, with 7 nucleotides matching TRBD1. There are 11 residues in the CDR3. Germline trimming cut 6 bases from V and 5 bases from J; bases unmatched to any gene: 3. CDR1 is SQVTM, CDR2 ANQGSEA, per germline. In DNA form, the CDR3 reads TGCAGCGTGGACAGGTGGACTGAAGCTTTCTTT. It is translated as CSVDRWTEAFF. Complete variable domain (other parts from reference TRBV29-1 and TRBJ1-1): SAVISQKPSRDICQRGTSLTIQCQVDSQVTMMFWYRQQPGQSLTLIATANQGSEATYESGFVIDKFPISRPNLTFSTLTVSNMSPEDSSIYLCSVDRWTEAFFGQGTRLTVV.

This clonotype has a handful of counts. The rearrangement joins TRBV12-3 or TRBV12-4 to TRBJ2-2; 10 bases are shared with TRBD1. Trimming took 5 bases from V and 5 from J; bases not matched to a gene: 5. This CDR3 contains 15 residues. The DNA for the CDR3 is TGTGCCAGCAGTGACAGGGGGCACGTAACCGGGGAGCTGTTTTTT. Translated: CASSDRGHVTGELFF.

This clonotype has a handful of counts. The CDR3 DNA sequence: TGCGCCAGCAGGGACACACAGGGTTACTCTGGGGCCAACGTCCTGACTTTC. As protein: CASRDTQGYSGANVLTF. The chain recombines TRBV4-1 with TRBJ2-6; weak D call: TRBD1 (6 bases). V lost 6 bases to trimming and J lost 0 bases, with 15 bases between them. Germline V gene lookup returns CDR1 MGHRA and CDR2 YSYEKL. The CDR3 sequence is 17 residues long.

This clonotype was observed many times. The J gene is TRBJ1-1, the V gene TRBV20-1, with a weak D call TRBD1 (5 bases). CDR1 and CDR2 (germline): DFQATT, SNEGSKA (reference sequence). CDR3 length equals 12 residues. V was shortened by 6 bases and J by 5 bases, with 13 bases between the two germline ends. CDR3 DNA sequence: TGCAGTGCCCAGAACAGGAGGACTGAAGCTTTCTTT. This encodes CSAQNRRTEAFF.

This clonotype was counted many times. The CDR3 region has the DNA TGTGCCAGCAGCCCGCGGACTAGCGGGAACTACGAGCAGTACTTC. This gives the protein CASSPRTSGNYEQYF. The genes are TRBV3-1 and TRBJ2-7; 12 bases align to TRBD2. Germline V gene sequence: CDR1 LGHDT, CDR2 YNNKEL (reference sequence). There are 15 residues in the CDR3. Trimming took 4 bases from V and 3 from J; bases not matched to a gene: 4.

Ten or more counts support this clonotype. This chain connects TRBV4-3 to TRBJ1-1; tentative D call: TRBD1 (5 bases). V lost 1 base and J 1 base, leaving 7 bases between the germline ends. The CDR3 has 14 amino acids. Germline V gives CDR1 LGHNA, CDR2 YSLEER. CDR3 protein: CASSQAGGNTEAFF. The CDR3 DNA reads TGCGCCAGCAGCCAAGCGGGGGGGAACACTGAAGCTTTCTTT.

V is TRBV28 and J is TRBJ1-6; 9 bases are a match to TRBD1. Germline lookup yields CDR1 MDHEN and CDR2 SYDVKM. This CDR3 is 15 amino acids long. V shed 5 bases, J shed 9 bases, and the junction held 8 bases outside the gene matches. CDR3 nucleotides: TGTGCCAGCAGTCCCCGGGACAGGGATATTTCACCCCTCCACTTT. It is translated as CASSPRDRDISPLHF.

In nucleotides, the CDR3 is TGCAGCGCTTCAGAAGCGACAGGTGGCTACACCTTC. This encodes CSASEATGGYTF. The V and J genes are TRBV29-1 and TRBJ1-2; TRBD1 might be the D (6 bases). From germline, CDR1 is SQVTM and CDR2 ANQGSEA. CDR3 length: 12 residues. The V and J ends lost 7 bases and 7 bases respectively, with 16 bases between them. The complete variable domain, with remaining parts taken from reference TRBV29-1 and TRBJ1-2, reads SAVISQKPSRDICQRGTSLTIQCQVDSQVTMMFWYRQQPGQSLTLIATANQGSEATYESGFVIDKFPISRPNLTFSTLTVSNMSPEDSSIYLCSASEATGGYTFGSGTRLTVV.

This clonotype was observed many times. V and J are TRBV6-2 or TRBV6-3 and TRBJ2-3; tentative D call: TRBD2 (5 bases). Germline V gene data show CDR1 as MNHEY and CDR2 as SVGEGT. This CDR3 spans 16 amino acids. V was pared by 4 bases and J by 4 bases, with 18 bases between. The CDR3 spells CASSSLRGFAADTQYF. CDR3 DNA: TGTGCCAGCAGTTCCCTCCGGGGATTTGCGGCAGATACGCAGTATTTT.

The gene calls are TRBV7-8 and TRBJ2-2; a possible D gene is TRBD2 (6 bases). The length of the CDR3 is 16 residues. Germline V gives CDR1 SGHVS, CDR2 FQNEAQ. V gave up 2 bases and J gave up 1 base, with 11 bases separating them. The CDR3 DNA sequence: TGTGCCAGCAGCTTATTTGGGGGGAAGAACACCGGGGAGCTGTTTTTT. Translated, it gives CASSLFGGKNTGELFF.

The sample holds many counts of this clonotype. The V gene is TRBV20-1, the J gene TRBJ2-5; D is undetermined. Trimming removed 6 bases at V and 5 bases at J, with 10 bases between. The CDR3 has 11 amino acids. In germline, CDR1 is DFQATT, CDR2 SNEGSKA (reference sequence). CDR3 DNA sequence: TGCAGTGCCCTGCGGTGGGAGACCCAGTACTTC. Translated, it gives CSALRWETQYF.

The genes are TRBV20-1 and TRBJ2-3; TRBD2 matches at 8 bases. V was pared by 3 bases and J by 1 base, with 12 bases of the junction left unmatched. The CDR3 is 17 amino acids. From germline, CDR1 is DFQATT and CDR2 SNEGSKA (reference sequence). The CDR3 nucleotides are TGCAGTGCTAGTCGAAGCGGGAGACCCGTTGGCACAGATACGCAGTATTTT. Its protein is CSASRSGRPVGTDTQYF.

This clonotype was recorded at least ten times. The chain uses TRBV20-1 and TRBJ2-3; tentatively, D is TRBD2 (6 bases). Trimming cost V 5 bases and J 2 bases, with 14 bases left between them. The length of the CDR3 is 14 residues. The germline V gene has CDR1 DFQATT and CDR2 SNEGSKA (reference sequence). CDR3 sequence reads: CSARRGSFTDTQYF. The CDR3 bases are TGCAGTGCTCGGCGGGGCTCGTTCACAGATACGCAGTATTTT.

This clonotype was picked up a small number of times. The genes are TRBV23-1 and TRBJ1-6; 8 bases align to TRBD1. TRBV23-1 is given ORF status, its function remaining uncertain. The CDR3 length is 16 residues. The V gene end was trimmed by 3 bases and the J gene end by 5 bases; junction bases not matched to a gene: 6. The CDR3 DNA is TGCGCCAGCAGTCATCACCGGGACAGGAATAATTCACCCCTCCACTTT. This gives the protein CASSHHRDRNNSPLHF.

The chain employs TRBV29-1 and TRBJ2-3; TRBD2 might be the D (6 bases). Trimming took off 3 bases at V and 6 bases at J, with 13 bases between the two ends. CDR1 and CDR2 (germline): SQVTM, ANQGSEA. This CDR3 is built from 13 residues. The CDR3 DNA is TGCAGCGTTGACGTTGGGGGGTCCGATACGCAGTATTTT. As protein: CSVDVGGSDTQYF.

The chain uses TRBV5-1 and TRBJ2-1; perhaps TRBD2 as D (6 bases). CDR3 length equals 18 residues. The germline V gene encodes CDR1 SGHRS and CDR2 YFSETQ. The V gene lost 1 base and the J gene lost 0 bases, with 17 bases spanning the gap. The DNA of the CDR3 is TGCGCCAGCAGCTTGACTCTGGGGACTCAGAGCTCCTACAATGAGCAGTTCTTC. Protein sequence: CASSLTLGTQSSYNEQFF.

Ten or more counts support this clonotype. This rearrangement joins TRBV18 to TRBJ2-3; 8 positions agree with TRBD1. Trimming took 3 bases from V and 4 from J; bases not matched to a gene: 6. Germline V gene data show CDR1 as KGHSH and CDR2 as LQKENI. This CDR3 is built from 15 residues. Written as DNA, the CDR3 is TGTGCCAGCTCACCCGGCAGGGGGCTATCAGATACGCAGTATTTT. Its translation: CASSPGRGLSDTQYF.

This clonotype occurred many times. The chain carries TRBV28 and TRBJ2-4, with D perhaps TRBD2 (5 bases). Germline-derived CDR1 and CDR2 are MDHEN and SYDVKM. This CDR3 region has 18 residues. Trimming took 0 bases from V and 0 from J, leaving 15 bases between them. The CDR3 DNA reads as TGTGCCAGCAGTTTATGGTGGGTCTCTGGACTAGCCAAAAACATTCAGTACTTC. This sequence encodes CASSLWWVSGLAKNIQYF.

This clonotype has more than one count but fewer than ten. The genes are TRBV30 and TRBJ1-1; D not certain. The CDR3 runs to 13 residues. Trimming removed 4 bases at V and 3 bases at J, with 12 bases between. Germline-derived CDR1 and CDR2 are GTSNPN and SVGIG (reference sequence). CDR3 in amino acids: CAWNRIRYTEAFF. The CDR3 DNA reads TGTGCCTGGAACAGAATCAGGTACACTGAAGCTTTCTTT.

The V and J genes are TRBV6-1 and TRBJ2-7; 7 bases map to TRBD2. The junction had 8 bases not matched to a gene; V was cut back by 6 bases and J by 0 bases. This CDR3 has 15 amino acids. Per the germline V gene, CDR1 is MNHNS and CDR2 is SASEGT. As DNA, the CDR3 is TGTGCCAGCAGCCCCCAGGCTAGCGGCTCCTACGAGCAGTACTTC. Translating it yields CASSPQASGSYEQYF.

This chain uses TRBV12-3 or TRBV12-4 with TRBJ2-6; TRBD1 matches 7 bases. This CDR3 has 18 amino acids. J lost 0 bases, V lost 6 bases, and 11 bases had no gene match. The CDR3 nucleotides are TGTGCCAGCAGCCCTAGGACAGGACTGTCCTCTGGGGCCAACGTCCTGACTTTC. The encoded protein is CASSPRTGLSSGANVLTF.

This clonotype was counted at least ten times. The chain links TRBV4-3 to TRBJ2-7; D is perhaps TRBD1 (5 bases). The CDR3 covers 16 residues. The germline V and J ends were trimmed by 3 bases and 2 bases, with 17 bases remaining between them. Germline CDR1 is LGHNA and CDR2 is YSLEER. CDR3 nucleotides: TGCGCCAGCAGCCATTCCCTCTCGGACACAGCCTACGAGCAGTACTTC. It encodes CASSHSLSDTAYEQYF.

This clonotype was counted at least ten times. The chain has TRBV27 and TRBJ2-1; possibly TRBD1 for D (5 bases). The CDR3 length is 16 residues. Trimming cost V 1 base and J 3 bases, with 13 bases left between them. The germline gives CDR1 MNHEY, CDR2 SMNVEV (reference sequence). The DNA of the CDR3 is TGTGCCAGCAGTTTATGGGGCCAACCTCTCTACAATGAGCAGTTCTTC. It translates to CASSLWGQPLYNEQFF.

CDR3: CASSSLGVNSYEQYF. In DNA form, the CDR3 reads TGTGCCAGCAGCTCCCTGGGAGTCAACTCCTACGAGCAGTACTTC. The rearrangement joins TRBV11-2 to TRBJ2-7; possible D gene TRBD2, 5 bases. The CDR3 consists of 15 residues. The germline CDR1 and CDR2 sequences are SGHAT and FQNNGV. Trimming removed 4 bases at V and 0 bases at J, with 13 bases between.

This clonotype has ten or more counts. The gene calls are TRBV9 and TRBJ1-3, with D unresolved. The CDR3 has 15 residues. Trimming removed 2 bases from V and 0 bases from J, with 9 bases in between. Germline CDR1 is SGDLS and CDR2 is YYNGEE. The chain's CDR3 is CASSVSGLSGNTIYF. The CDR3 DNA reads TGTGCCAGCAGCGTCTCCGGGCTCTCTGGAAACACCATATATTTT.